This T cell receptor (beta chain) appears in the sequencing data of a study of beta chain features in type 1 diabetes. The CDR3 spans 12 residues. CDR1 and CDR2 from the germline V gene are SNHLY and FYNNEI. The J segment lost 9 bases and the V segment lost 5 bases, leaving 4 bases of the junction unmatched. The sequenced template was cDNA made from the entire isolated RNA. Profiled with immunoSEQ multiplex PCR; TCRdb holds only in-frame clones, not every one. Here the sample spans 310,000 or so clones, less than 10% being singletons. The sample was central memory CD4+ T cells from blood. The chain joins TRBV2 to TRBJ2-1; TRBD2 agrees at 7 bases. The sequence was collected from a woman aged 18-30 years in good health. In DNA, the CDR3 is TGTGCCAGCAGTAGGACTAGTCTTGAGCAGTTCTTC. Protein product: CASSRTSLEQFF.